The present TCR beta chain was sequenced within a study of naive and memory T cell subsets. The study, taken as a whole, reports: In naive cells, over 90% of TCR sequences were seen only once.

This clonotype was seen ten or more times. The antigen remains undetermined. An equimolar mix of two oligonucleotides served as the beta constant-region primer for TRBC1 and TRBC2. TCRdb re-called the UMI-ligation and nested PCR reads through MiXCR, storing one row per CDR3 protein. The sample consists of 77,000 or so distinct CDR3 sequences, roughly 13% of them appearing once. The germline V and J ends were trimmed by 3 bases and 0 bases, with 9 bases remaining between them. Germline CDR1 WSHSY, CDR2 SAAADI. The length of the CDR3 is 16 residues. The gene calls are TRBV10-2 and TRBJ2-6; a possible D gene is TRBD2 (6 bases). The specimen was central memory CD4+ T cells from blood. This clonotype originated in a human donor in good health. CDR3 sequence: CASSDRGSSGANVLTF. The CDR3 bases are TGCGCCAGCAGTGATCGGGGGAGCTCTGGGGCCAACGTCCTGACTTTC.